This entry is about one TCR beta chain. Its specificity is not known. This entry comes from a study of T cell repertoires in cytomegalovirus infection. Study-wide results and caveats: HLA-C-restricted CMV-specific TCR beta clonotypes prevailed in the ex vivo response.

This CDR3 comprises 16 residues. In germline, CDR1 is SGHRS, CDR2 YFSETQ. V was trimmed by 4 bases and J by 3 bases, leaving 16 bases between them. TCRdb used MiXCR to reprocess the reads, holding one entry per CDR3 protein. The table includes some 450,000 distinct CDR3 sequences, approximately 31% detected once. The sample comprised PBMCs. The receptor comes from a human donor in good health (CMV status not recorded). Some clones in this sample may be carry-over from other donors' samples. This chain uses TRBV5-1 with TRBJ1-4; no clear D gene. DNA of the CDR3: TGCGCCAGCAGCCCAACCTCGGAACCGTCTAATGAAAAACTGTTTTTT. Amino acid sequence: CASSPTSEPSNEKLFF.